This is a list of T cell receptor beta chains from one sample in a study of response to subunit inactivated influenza vaccine. TCRdb re-called the RT-PCR reads through MiXCR, storing one row per CDR3 protein. Of roughly 670,000 distinct CDR3 sequences in the sample, less than 15% are singletons; the top ten hold 7.6%. The sample was PBMCs from blood, taken 14 to 15 days before vaccination. These receptors were collected from a man aged 50 to 59 who received an inactivated influenza vaccine. Both conserved end residues are part of each CDR3. The D gene is left open where the match is weak. Size is omitted from some rows. Given values are once, few, many or a class for expanded clones.

j_gene	abundance	v_gene	d_gene	CDR3aa	CDR3nt
TRBJ2-2	few	TRBV5-1	NA	CASTGTETGELFF	TGCGCCAGCACCGGGACGGAAACCGGGGAGCTGTTTTTT
TRBJ2-2	many	TRBV5-1	NA	CASSLVVSANTGELFF	TGCGCCAGCAGCTTGGTTGTTTCCGCGAACACCGGGGAGCTGTTTTTT
TRBJ1-3	few	TRBV18	TRBD1	CASSRGQAHSGNTIYF	TGTGCCAGCTCACGTGGACAGGCCCACTCTGGAAACACCATATATTTT
TRBJ2-4	once	TRBV28	TRBD1	CASIPTGPKNIQYF	TGTGCCAGCATCCCGACAGGGCCCAAAAACATTCAGTACTTC
TRBJ2-6	few	TRBV4-1	NA	CASSQEYASGANVLTF	TGCGCCAGCAGCCAAGAGTATGCGTCCGGGGCCAACGTCCTGACTTTC
TRBJ2-7	NA	TRBV29-1	NA	CSVEDRDKSYEQYF	TGCAGCGTTGAAGACCGGGACAAGTCCTACGAGCAGTACTTC
TRBJ1-5	NA	TRBV12-3/TRBV12-4	NA	CASSNGWSGINQPQHF	TGTGCCAGCAGTAACGGGTGGTCAGGGATCAATCAGCCCCAGCATTTT
TRBJ2-1	few	TRBV24-1	TRBD1	CATSDPGTVYNEQFF	TGTGCCACCAGTGACCCCGGGACAGTATACAATGAGCAGTTCTTC
TRBJ1-1	NA	TRBV11-2	NA	CASSLLGKNTEAFF	TGTGCCAGCAGCTTACTTGGCAAGAACACTGAAGCTTTCTTT
TRBJ1-2	few	TRBV20-1	NA	CSTRRNYGYTF	TGCAGCACGCGACGGAACTATGGCTACACCTTC
TRBJ2-2	NA	TRBV7-8	NA	CASSWGPKRPTGELFF	TGTGCCAGCAGCTGGGGACCAAAGCGCCCCACCGGGGAGCTGTTTTTT
TRBJ2-7	few	TRBV2	NA	CASRDTQNYEQYF	TGTGCCAGCAGAGATACACAGAACTACGAGCAGTACTTC
TRBJ2-7	few	TRBV11-1	NA	CASSSRGGRGQYF	TGTGCCAGCAGCTCCCGAGGGGGGCGCGGGCAGTACTTC
TRBJ1-1	NA	TRBV2	TRBD1	CASRGTGRVNTEAFF	TGTGCCAGCAGAGGGACAGGAAGAGTGAACACTGAAGCTTTCTTT
TRBJ2-1	few	TRBV24-1	NA	CATSEAGLYNEQFF	TGTGCCACCAGTGAGGCAGGGCTGTACAATGAGCAGTTCTTC
TRBJ2-1	few	TRBV4-2	TRBD2	CASSQDGTSGRWYEQFF	TGTGCCAGCAGCCAAGACGGGACTAGCGGGAGGTGGTATGAGCAGTTCTTC
TRBJ2-1	many	TRBV7-2	TRBD2	CASSFTSALDEQFF	TGTGCCAGCAGCTTCACTAGCGCTCTGGATGAGCAGTTCTTC
TRBJ2-1	NA	TRBV4-3	NA	CASSQETRGVGQFF	TGCGCCAGCAGCCAAGAAACCCGCGGAGTTGGGCAGTTCTTC
TRBJ2-1	few	TRBV14	NA	CASSPLATPYNEQFF	TGTGCCAGCAGCCCGTTAGCAACCCCCTACAATGAGCAGTTCTTC
TRBJ1-1	NA	TRBV30	NA	CAWSLTQGNTEAFF	TGTGCCTGGAGCCTTACCCAGGGGAACACTGAAGCTTTCTTT
TRBJ1-1	few	TRBV6-5	NA	CASSYDGQNTEAFF	TGTGCCAGCAGTTACGATGGCCAGAACACTGAAGCTTTCTTT
TRBJ1-2	few	TRBV9	NA	CASSGGDFPNYGYTF	TGTGCCAGCAGCGGGGGGGACTTTCCTAACTATGGCTACACCTTC
TRBJ2-7	few	TRBV20-1	NA	CSARVSQGWYEQYF	TGCAGTGCTAGAGTGTCCCAGGGTTGGTACGAGCAGTACTTC
TRBJ2-3	few	TRBV12-3/TRBV12-4	TRBD2	CASRPTRGGTDTQYF	TGTGCCAGCAGACCAACTAGGGGAGGGACAGATACGCAGTATTTT